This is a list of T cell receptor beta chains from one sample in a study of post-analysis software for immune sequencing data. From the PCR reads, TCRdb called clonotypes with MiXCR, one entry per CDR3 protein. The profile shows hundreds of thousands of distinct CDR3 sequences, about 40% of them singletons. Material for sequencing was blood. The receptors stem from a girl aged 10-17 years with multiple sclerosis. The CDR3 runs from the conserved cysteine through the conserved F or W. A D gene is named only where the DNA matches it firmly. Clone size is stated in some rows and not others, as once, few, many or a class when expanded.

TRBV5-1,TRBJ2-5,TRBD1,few,TGCGCCAGCAGCCCTCGACAGGGCGAAGAAACCCAGTACTTC,CASSPRQGEETQYF
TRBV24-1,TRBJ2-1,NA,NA,TGTGCCACCAGTAATTTGAACAATGAGCAGTTCTTC,CATSNLNNEQFF
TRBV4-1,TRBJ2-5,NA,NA,TGCGCCAGCAGCCCAACCGGCTCTACCCAAGAGACCCAGTACTTC,CASSPTGSTQETQYF
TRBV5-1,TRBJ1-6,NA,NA,TGCGCCAGCAGCTTGGAGTCCACAGGCTCCTATAATTCACCCCTCCACTTT,CASSLESTGSYNSPLHF
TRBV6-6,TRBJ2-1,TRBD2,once,TGTGCCAGCAGTTACTCGAACCCCACTAGCGGGAGACGTGAGCAGTTCTTC,CASSYSNPTSGRREQFF
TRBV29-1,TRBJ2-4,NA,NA,TGCAGCGTGGGGGATCCCAAAAACATTCAGTACTTC,CSVGDPKNIQYF
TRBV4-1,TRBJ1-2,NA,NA,TGCGCCAGCAGCCAAGAAGGGGGGCTGCTCTATGGCTACACCTTC,CASSQEGGLLYGYTF
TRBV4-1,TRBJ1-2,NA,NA,TGCGCCAGCCGGGACAACTATGGCTACACCTTC,CASRDNYGYTF
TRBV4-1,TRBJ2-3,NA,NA,TGCGCCAGCAGCCAAGATCAGGTTAGCACAGATACGCAGTATTTT,CASSQDQVSTDTQYF
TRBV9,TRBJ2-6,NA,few,TGTGCCAGCAGAGATGACAGAACCCTCTCTGGGGCCAACGTCCTGACTTTC,CASRDDRTLSGANVLTF
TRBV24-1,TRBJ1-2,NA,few,TGTGCCACCAGTGGGGGGGCCGGTCATGGCTACACCTTC,CATSGGAGHGYTF